This T cell receptor beta chain was recorded in a study of T cells in severe cutaneous drug reactions. The donors had carbamazepine-induced Stevens-Johnson syndrome or toxic epidermal necrolysis. TCR subtype-specific primers in iRepertoire multiplex PCR prepared libraries for bulk and single-cell sequencing. TCRdb reworked the multiplex PCR reads into one entry per CDR3 protein, no DNA. Across around 4,200 distinct CDR3 sequences, the top ten clones capture more than 65% of the sample. Germline V gives CDR1 MNHEY, CDR2 SVGAGI. The CDR3 loop spans 12 amino acids. The source material was PBMCs. The sequence derives from a human donor with Stevens-Johnson syndrome, a severe cutaneous drug reaction. The chain recombines TRBV6-5 with TRBJ1-1; TCRdb's D call of TRBD1 is untestable without DNA. The CDR3 loop reads CASSSGRSKAFF.